This T cell receptor beta chain was recovered during a study of PD-1 blockade in classical Hodgkin lymphoma. Each patient relapsed following autologous stem cell transplantation, and prior brentuximab vedotin exposure differed. CDR3 length: 13 amino acids. Trimming left V 3 bases short and J 3 bases short, with 9 bases between. Germline V gene lookup returns CDR1 SGDLS and CDR2 YYNGEE. Here immunoSEQ multiplex PCR was the method, and the copy in TCRdb shows in-frame clones only, minus some. There are tens of thousands of clones in the sample; approximately 87% occur only once, and about a fifth lies in the top ten.

The J gene is TRBJ1-2, the V gene TRBV9; D unresolved. The source material was peripheral blood mononuclear cells (PBMCs), sampled before the second cycle of nivolumab. This TCR was sampled from a human donor with classical Hodgkin lymphoma. The CDR3 nucleotides read TGTGCCAGCAGCGGTCAGGATTACTATGGCTACACCTTC. It specifies CASSGQDYYGYTF.